This TCR beta chain was sequenced in a study of T cell responses to AZD1222 COVID-19 vaccine. Study observations and caveats: Nearly half of the spike-specific TCRs reportedly recognize variant regions that carry no mutations.

The data were produced by immunoSEQ multiplex PCR, yet TCRdb's version contains in-frame clones alone and is incomplete. Of some 140,000 clones in the sample, roughly 90% were seen once. V lost 6 bases and J lost 1; bases outside the gene matches: 10. CDR3 size: 16 residues. Germline V gives CDR1 LNHDA, CDR2 SQIVND (reference sequence). There are a few counts of this clone. What it binds is unknown. The receptor was derived from an adult in good health. Source: peripheral blood, taken on day 0 of AZD1222 vaccination. The gene calls are TRBV19 and TRBJ1-1; 8 positions agree with TRBD1. The CDR3 reads CASSEIQGGKNTEAFF. The CDR3 DNA is TGTGCCAGTAGCGAGATACAGGGGGGTAAGAACACTGAAGCTTTCTTT. Based on the CDR3 plus reference TRBV19 and TRBJ1-1, the full variable domain is DGGITQSPKYLFRKEGQNVTLSCEQNLNHDAMYWYRQDPGQGLRLIYYSQIVNDFQKGDIAEGYSVSREKKESFPLTVTSAQKNPTAFYLCASSEIQGGKNTEAFFGQGTRLTVV.